The sequence of this T cell receptor beta chain was determined in a study of blood T cell repertoires in COVID-19 (dated by TCRdb to the early 2020s). In the study overall: Collaborator samples came from the United States, Italy and Spain and covered acute and convalescent phases of COVID-19. The material from the prospective study consisted of cDNA or gDNA derived from T cells, B-cell-depleted T cells, or PBMCs. The dataset comprised deeply sampled blood TCRbeta repertoires from subjects exposed to, actively infected with, or recovered from COVID-19. The repertoires were made available in a free public database intended to serve as a resource for research on the immune response to SARS-CoV-2. The samples were drawn from the first 160 participants of the ongoing ImmuneRACE study and from 1,254 subjects provided by 6 global collaborators. A de-identified subject ID, COVID-19 status, age in years and sex were almost always included in the sample metadata. HLA class I and class II types, where available, came from metadata supplied by the sample provider rather than from assay-based typing.

The germline V end is reduced by 4 bases and the J end by 0 bases; junction bases left unmatched: 10. From the cysteine through the phenylalanine, the CDR3 covers 17 amino acids. Of the read, only the CDR3 DNA is kept; its 51 bases are in frame from base 1. Via the germline V gene (reference sequence), CDR1 is LNHDA and CDR2 SQIVND. Overall results and qualifications from the work: The amount of clinical and demographic metadata varied by source and participant and was provided uncurated.

TCRbeta CDR3 regions were amplified from genomic DNA using the immunoSEQ Assay, a bias-controlled multiplex PCR. The published analysis was carried out like this. Within the assay, amplification of reference gene primers was used to estimate how many nucleated cells each sample contained. To quantify the absolute abundance of each unique TCRbeta CDR3 rearrangement, sequence reads were collapsed and filtered. For each sample, productive Simpson clonality was calculated as the square root of Simpson's diversity index over productive rearrangements. TCRdb re-hosts the immuneACCESS table, in-frame sequences only. Its copies lack some clones; in the studies checked, an unresolved V gene accounts for under half of them, and the cause for the rest is not known. D and trimming come from the DNA, and the V and J calls and clone size come from that table. The sample table holds more than 200,000 clones, of which around 84% were seen once. The top ten constitute around 7% of the sample.

Participants in the prospective study were enrolled through a virtual design, were aged roughly 18 to 100 years, and lived in about 25 United States geographic areas. In the prospective study, participants were assigned to cohorts based on the clinical history participants reported in a screening survey and a study questionnaire. In the prospective study, whole blood, serum and a nasopharyngeal or oropharyngeal swab were collected from each participant by mobile phlebotomists. Prospective study participants could optionally give additional blood draws and questionnaires over an approximately two-month period. Before DNA extraction, blood samples from the prospective study were shipped at room temperature or frozen. Concerning this clone: Its antigen remains unidentified. No clone much larger than this one lies a single base away; base qualities are absent.

Here the chain combines TRBV19 and TRBJ1-1; TRBD1 fits 8 bases in the junction. Material: PBMCs or T cells enriched from blood (not recorded which). The sequence came from a middle-aged woman with acute COVID-19. The nucleotide sequence is TGTGCCAGTAGTACGGGGACAGGCAGGGCTATGAACACTGAAGCTTTCTTT. This is translated as CASSTGTGRAMNTEAFF.